This T cell receptor beta chain is from a study of blood T cell repertoires in COVID-19. Study information: Specimens from acute and convalescent COVID-19 originated in the United States, Italy and Spain. PBMCs, B-cell-depleted T cells, or T cells provided the cDNA or gDNA that made up the material.

In the authors' workflow: For nucleated cells, counts were estimated from reference gene primer amplification. Some clones are missing from TCRdb's copy, which holds only in-frame ones; the method was immunoSEQ multiplex PCR. The V and J calls and clone size are taken from that table; D and trimming were inferred from the DNA. Of about 200,000 clones in the sample, roughly 85% were seen once. The TCR originated in a woman of 80 years or more with acute or convalescent COVID-19. Sequencing was performed on peripheral blood.

CDR3 in DNA: TGTGCCAGCAGCTTTGGTTCAGCGAAAAATGAAAAACTGTTTTTT. It is translated as CASSFGSAKNEKLFF. The rearrangement links TRBV7-9 to TRBJ1-4; D is uncertain. CDR3 length: 15 amino acids. Per the germline V gene, CDR1 is SEHNR and CDR2 is FQNEAQ (reference sequence). V was shortened by 3 bases and J by 5 bases, with 13 bases between the two germline ends.